This TCR beta chain was recorded in a study of ipilimumab plus nivolumab after autologous stem cell transplantation. Study-wide findings and caveats: Authors suggest TCR repertoire, Treg phenotype and gut microbiota support further study.

Sequencing was performed with immunoSEQ multiplex PCR; in TCRdb, only in-frame clones are kept and a portion is missing. The profile shows about 22,000 clones, 77% of them singletons. The CDR3 totals 14 residues. Trimming removed 0 bases at V and 8 bases at J, with 14 bases between. CDR1 is SGHRS, CDR2 YFSETQ, per germline. Regarding this clone: Its antigen remains unidentified.

The sequence was obtained from a male donor with diffuse large B-cell lymphoma. Sequencing used PBMCs, obtained in a trial of ipilimumab plus nivolumab as post-transplant consolidation. The rearrangement joins TRBV5-1 to TRBJ1-2, with unresolved D. The DNA of the CDR3 is TGCGCCAGCAGCTTGGGGGCGGGAGCCTTGGGCTACACCTTC. Its protein product is CASSLGAGALGYTF.